These T cell receptor beta chains were read from a single sample in a study of T cell repertoires in cytomegalovirus infection. No antigen is known for these receptors. TCRdb re-called the reads with MiXCR, one entry per CDR3 protein. The table shows a few hundred thousand distinct CDR3 sequences, with about 42% occurring only once. Sequences were derived from cultured PBMCs, sampled from culture after CMV antigen stimulation. The receptors originated from a human donor in good health (CMV status not recorded). Some clones in this sample may be carry-over from other donors' samples. Each CDR3 is given with its conserved first and last residue. A D gene is named only where the DNA matches it firmly. Some rows have no size entry. The others give once, few or many, or a class for an expanded clone.

abundance: NA
v_gene: TRBV6-5
j_gene: TRBJ1-3
d_gene: NA
CDR3nt: TGTGCCAGCAGTTTCACCGGGACAACCTCTGGAAACACCATATATTTT
CDR3aa: CASSFTGTTSGNTIYF

abundance: NA
v_gene: TRBV2
j_gene: TRBJ2-3
d_gene: NA
CDR3nt: TGTGCCAGCAGTGAGGGTAGTACTAGCACAGATACGCAGTATTTT
CDR3aa: CASSEGSTSTDTQYF

abundance: NA
v_gene: TRBV4-1
j_gene: TRBJ1-5
d_gene: NA
CDR3nt: TGCGCCAGCAGCCAAGACGCCCTTCGGGGCTGGCCCCAGCATTTT
CDR3aa: CASSQDALRGWPQHF

abundance: NA
v_gene: TRBV7-2
j_gene: TRBJ2-2
d_gene: NA
CDR3nt: TGTGCCAGCAGCTTAATCCCGGAGACCGGGGAGCTGTTTTTT
CDR3aa: CASSLIPETGELFF

abundance: NA
v_gene: TRBV20-1
j_gene: TRBJ2-3
d_gene: TRBD2
CDR3nt: TGCAGTAAACTGGGACTAGCGGGACCCGGCACAGATACGCAGTATTTT
CDR3aa: CSKLGLAGPGTDTQYF

abundance: NA
v_gene: TRBV28
j_gene: TRBJ1-6
d_gene: NA
CDR3nt: TGTGCCAGCGTCCCCACAGGGAGGTCACCCCTCCACTTT
CDR3aa: CASVPTGRSPLHF

abundance: few
v_gene: TRBV6-6
j_gene: TRBJ1-2
d_gene: NA
CDR3nt: TGTGCCAGCAGGGACGGATACCGAACAAAAGGCTACACCTTC
CDR3aa: CASRDGYRTKGYTF

abundance: once
v_gene: TRBV6-2/TRBV6-3
j_gene: TRBJ2-2
d_gene: TRBD2
CDR3nt: TGTGCCAGCAGATCCGGGACTAGAGCGGGGAACACCGGGGAGCTGTTTTTT
CDR3aa: CASRSGTRAGNTGELFF

abundance: NA
v_gene: TRBV11-2
j_gene: TRBJ2-5
d_gene: TRBD2
CDR3nt: TGTGCCAGCAGCTCTTTGACTAGCGGGGGAGAGACCCAGTACTTC
CDR3aa: CASSSLTSGGETQYF

abundance: NA
v_gene: TRBV6-2/TRBV6-3
j_gene: TRBJ2-5
d_gene: NA
CDR3nt: TGTGCCAGCAGTTACCAACTAGCTTCGGAGACCCAGTACTTC
CDR3aa: CASSYQLASETQYF

abundance: few
v_gene: TRBV7-9
j_gene: TRBJ2-7
d_gene: TRBD1
CDR3nt: TGTGCCAGCAGCTTATTCAGGGACAGGGCCGTTTACGAGCAGTACTTC
CDR3aa: CASSLFRDRAVYEQYF

abundance: few
v_gene: TRBV4-2
j_gene: TRBJ1-4
d_gene: NA
CDR3nt: TGTGCCAGCAGCCAGCCGAGCACGAGAGGAAATGAAAAACTGTTTTTT
CDR3aa: CASSQPSTRGNEKLFF

abundance: NA
v_gene: TRBV12-3/TRBV12-4
j_gene: TRBJ2-7
d_gene: NA
CDR3nt: TGTGCCAGCACTAGGGACACCTACGAGCAGTACTTC
CDR3aa: CASTRDTYEQYF

abundance: few
v_gene: TRBV20-1
j_gene: TRBJ1-4
d_gene: NA
CDR3nt: TGCAGTGCCGGCGGGGGGTCAACTAATGAAAAACTGTTTTTT
CDR3aa: CSAGGGSTNEKLFF

abundance: NA
v_gene: TRBV7-9
j_gene: TRBJ2-2
d_gene: NA
CDR3nt: TGTGCCAGCAGCCCCCCCCGGGCTAGCAGGTTGACCGGGGAGCTGTTTTTT
CDR3aa: CASSPPRASRLTGELFF

abundance: few
v_gene: TRBV4-2
j_gene: TRBJ2-5
d_gene: NA
CDR3nt: TGTGCCAGCAGCCGCGGAGGGCCGAGCGAGACCCAGTACTTC
CDR3aa: CASSRGGPSETQYF